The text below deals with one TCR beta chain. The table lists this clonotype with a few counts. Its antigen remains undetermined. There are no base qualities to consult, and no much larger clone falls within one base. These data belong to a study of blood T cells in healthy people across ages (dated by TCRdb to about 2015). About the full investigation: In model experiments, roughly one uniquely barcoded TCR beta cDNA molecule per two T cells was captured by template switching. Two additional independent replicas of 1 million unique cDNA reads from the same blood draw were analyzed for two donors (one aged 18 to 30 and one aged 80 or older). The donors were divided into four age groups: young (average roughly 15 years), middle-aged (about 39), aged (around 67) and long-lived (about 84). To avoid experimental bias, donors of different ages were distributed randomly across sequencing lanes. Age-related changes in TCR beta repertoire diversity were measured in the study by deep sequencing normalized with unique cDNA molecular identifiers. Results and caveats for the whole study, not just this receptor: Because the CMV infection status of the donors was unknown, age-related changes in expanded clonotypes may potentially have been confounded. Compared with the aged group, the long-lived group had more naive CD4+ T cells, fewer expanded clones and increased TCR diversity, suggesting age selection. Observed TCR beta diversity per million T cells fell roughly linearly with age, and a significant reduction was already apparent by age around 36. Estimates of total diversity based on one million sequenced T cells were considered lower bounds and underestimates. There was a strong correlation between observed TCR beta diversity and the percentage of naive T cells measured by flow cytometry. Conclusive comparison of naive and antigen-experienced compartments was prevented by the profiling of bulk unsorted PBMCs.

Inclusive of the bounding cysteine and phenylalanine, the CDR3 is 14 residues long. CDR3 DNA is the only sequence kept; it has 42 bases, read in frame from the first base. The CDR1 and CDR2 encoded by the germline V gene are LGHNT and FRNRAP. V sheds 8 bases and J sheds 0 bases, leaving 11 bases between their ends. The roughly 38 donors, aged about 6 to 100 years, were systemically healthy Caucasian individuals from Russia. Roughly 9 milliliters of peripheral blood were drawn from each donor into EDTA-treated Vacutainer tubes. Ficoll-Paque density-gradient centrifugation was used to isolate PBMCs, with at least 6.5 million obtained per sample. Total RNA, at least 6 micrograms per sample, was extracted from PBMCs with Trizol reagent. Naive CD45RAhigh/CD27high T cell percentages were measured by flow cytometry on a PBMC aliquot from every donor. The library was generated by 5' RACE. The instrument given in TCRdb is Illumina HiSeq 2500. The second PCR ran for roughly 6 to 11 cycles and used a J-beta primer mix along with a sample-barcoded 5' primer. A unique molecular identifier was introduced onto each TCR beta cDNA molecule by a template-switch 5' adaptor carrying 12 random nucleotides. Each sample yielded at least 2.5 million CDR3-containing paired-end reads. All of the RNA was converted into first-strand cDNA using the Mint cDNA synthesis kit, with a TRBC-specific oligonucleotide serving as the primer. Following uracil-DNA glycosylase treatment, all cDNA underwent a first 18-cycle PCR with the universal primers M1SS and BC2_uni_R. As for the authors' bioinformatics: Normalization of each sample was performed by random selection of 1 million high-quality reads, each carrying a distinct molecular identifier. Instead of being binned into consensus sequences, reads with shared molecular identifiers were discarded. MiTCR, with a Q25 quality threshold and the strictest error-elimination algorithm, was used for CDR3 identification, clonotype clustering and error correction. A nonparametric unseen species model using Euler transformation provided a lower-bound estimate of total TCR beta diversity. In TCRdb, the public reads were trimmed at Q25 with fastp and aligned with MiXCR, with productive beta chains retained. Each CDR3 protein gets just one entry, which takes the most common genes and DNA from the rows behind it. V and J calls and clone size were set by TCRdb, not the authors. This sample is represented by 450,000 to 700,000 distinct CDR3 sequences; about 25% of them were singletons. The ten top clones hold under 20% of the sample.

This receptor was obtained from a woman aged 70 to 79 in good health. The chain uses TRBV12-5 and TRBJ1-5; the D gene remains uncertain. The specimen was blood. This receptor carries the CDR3 CASSEAYSNQPQHF. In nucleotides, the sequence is TGTGCTAGTAGCGAGGCCTATAGCAATCAGCCCCAGCATTTT.